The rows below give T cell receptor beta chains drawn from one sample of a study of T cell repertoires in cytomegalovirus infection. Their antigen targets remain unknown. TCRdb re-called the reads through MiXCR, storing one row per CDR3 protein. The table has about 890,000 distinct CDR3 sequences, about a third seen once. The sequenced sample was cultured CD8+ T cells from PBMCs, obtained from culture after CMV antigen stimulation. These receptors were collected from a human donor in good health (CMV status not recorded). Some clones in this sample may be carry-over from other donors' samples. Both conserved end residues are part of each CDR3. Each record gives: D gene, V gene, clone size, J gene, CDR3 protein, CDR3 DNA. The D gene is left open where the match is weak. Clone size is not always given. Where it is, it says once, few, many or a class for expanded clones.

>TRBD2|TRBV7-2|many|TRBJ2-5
CASSWWTSGTETQYF
TGTGCCAGCAGCTGGTGGACTAGTGGGACGGAGACCCAGTACTTC
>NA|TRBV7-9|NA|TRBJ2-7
CASSLGLVSSYEQYF
TGTGCCAGCAGCTTAGGTTTGGTGAGCTCCTACGAGCAGTACTTC
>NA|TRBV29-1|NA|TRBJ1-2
CSVEGADYGYTF
TGCAGCGTTGAAGGGGCGGACTATGGCTACACCTTC
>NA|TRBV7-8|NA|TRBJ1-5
CASSLGRRQSGNQPQHF
TGTGCCAGCAGCTTAGGTCGTCGGCAGAGCGGCAATCAGCCCCAGCATTTT
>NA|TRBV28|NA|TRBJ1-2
CASSLFPGGASGYTF
TGTGCCAGCAGTTTATTCCCGGGGGGGGCGTCTGGCTACACCTTC
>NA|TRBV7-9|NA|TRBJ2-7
CASSNLGGLKNYEQYF
TGTGCCAGCAGCAACCTAGGTGGGCTAAAAAACTACGAGCAGTACTTC
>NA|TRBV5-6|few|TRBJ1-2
CASSPPEVPNYGYTF
TGTGCCAGCAGCCCCCCGGAGGTTCCTAACTATGGCTACACCTTC
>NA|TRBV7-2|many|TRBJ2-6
CASSPRTGGSGANVLTF
TGTGCCAGCAGCCCTAGGACGGGTGGCTCTGGGGCCAACGTCCTGACTTTC
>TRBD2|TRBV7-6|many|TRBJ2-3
CASSRRTSGGRDTQYF
TGTGCCAGCAGCCGTCGGACTAGCGGGGGTCGAGATACGCAGTATTTT
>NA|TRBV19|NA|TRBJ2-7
CASSIRPDYEQYF
TGTGCCAGTAGTATAAGGCCAGACTACGAGCAGTACTTC
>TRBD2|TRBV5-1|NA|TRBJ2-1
CASSRGVAGGPLGQSYNEQFF
TGCGCCAGCAGCCGCGGCGTGGCGGGGGGGCCTCTTGGACAGTCCTACAATGAGCAGTTCTTC
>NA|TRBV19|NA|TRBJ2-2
CATPGTDNTGELFF
TGTGCCACCCCCGGGACTGATAACACCGGGGAGCTGTTTTTT
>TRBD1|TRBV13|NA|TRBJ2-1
CASGTGGSAYNEQFF
TGTGCCAGCGGCACAGGGGGCAGCGCCTACAATGAGCAGTTCTTC
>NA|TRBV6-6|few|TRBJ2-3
CASSYSNPVEDTQYF
TGTGCCAGCAGTTACTCGAATCCGGTAGAAGATACGCAGTATTTT